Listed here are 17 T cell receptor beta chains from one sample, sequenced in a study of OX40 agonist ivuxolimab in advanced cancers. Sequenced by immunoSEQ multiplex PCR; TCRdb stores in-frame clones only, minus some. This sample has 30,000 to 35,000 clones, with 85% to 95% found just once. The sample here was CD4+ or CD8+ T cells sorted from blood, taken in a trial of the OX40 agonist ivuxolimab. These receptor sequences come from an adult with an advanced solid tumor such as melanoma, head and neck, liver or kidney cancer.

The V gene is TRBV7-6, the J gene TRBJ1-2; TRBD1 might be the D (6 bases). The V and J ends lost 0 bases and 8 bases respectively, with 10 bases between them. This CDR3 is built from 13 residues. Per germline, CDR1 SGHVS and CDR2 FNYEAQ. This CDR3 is CASSLAGAQGYTF. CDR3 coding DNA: TGTGCCAGCAGCTTAGCGGGGGCGCAGGGCTACACCTTC.

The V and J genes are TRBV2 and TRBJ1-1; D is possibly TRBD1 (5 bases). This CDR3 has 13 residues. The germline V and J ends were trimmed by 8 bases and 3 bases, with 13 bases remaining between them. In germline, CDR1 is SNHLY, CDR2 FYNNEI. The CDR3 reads CASRIGDYTEAFF. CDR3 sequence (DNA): TGTGCCAGCCGGATCGGGGACTACACTGAAGCTTTCTTT.

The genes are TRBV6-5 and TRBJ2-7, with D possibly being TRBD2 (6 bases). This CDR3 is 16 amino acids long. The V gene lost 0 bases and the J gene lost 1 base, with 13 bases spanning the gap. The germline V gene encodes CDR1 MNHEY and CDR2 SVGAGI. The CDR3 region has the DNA TGTGCCAGCAGTTACTCCGGGGAGGTCGGTTCCTACGAGCAGTACTTC. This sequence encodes CASSYSGEVGSYEQYF.

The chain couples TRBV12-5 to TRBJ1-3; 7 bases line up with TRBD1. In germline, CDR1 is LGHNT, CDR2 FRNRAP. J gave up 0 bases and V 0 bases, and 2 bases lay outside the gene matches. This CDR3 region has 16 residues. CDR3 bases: TGTGCTAGTGGTTTGGTACAGGGGAGCTCTGGAAACACCATATATTTT. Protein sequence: CASGLVQGSSGNTIYF.

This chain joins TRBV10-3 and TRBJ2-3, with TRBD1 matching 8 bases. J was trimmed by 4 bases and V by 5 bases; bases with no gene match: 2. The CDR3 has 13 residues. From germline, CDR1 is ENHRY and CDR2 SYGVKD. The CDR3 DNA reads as TGTGCCATCAGTCAGACAGGGGCAGATACGCAGTATTTT. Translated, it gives CAISQTGADTQYF.

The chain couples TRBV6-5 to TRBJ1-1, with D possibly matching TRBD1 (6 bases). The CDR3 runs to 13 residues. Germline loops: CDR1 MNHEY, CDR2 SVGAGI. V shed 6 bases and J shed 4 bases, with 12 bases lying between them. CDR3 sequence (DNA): TGTGCCAGCAGACAGGGAAGGGGCACTGAAGCTTTCTTT. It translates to CASRQGRGTEAFF.

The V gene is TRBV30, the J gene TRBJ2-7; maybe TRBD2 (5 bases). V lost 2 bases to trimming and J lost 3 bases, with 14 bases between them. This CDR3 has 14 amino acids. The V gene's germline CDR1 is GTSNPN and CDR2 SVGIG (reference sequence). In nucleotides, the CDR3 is TGTGCCTGGAGTCTGAGGGAGATTAGCTACGAGCAGTACTTC. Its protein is CAWSLREISYEQYF.

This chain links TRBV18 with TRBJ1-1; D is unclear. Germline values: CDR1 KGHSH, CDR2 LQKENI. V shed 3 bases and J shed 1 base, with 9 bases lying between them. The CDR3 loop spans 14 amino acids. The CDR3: CASSPSAENTEAFF. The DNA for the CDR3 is TGTGCCAGCTCACCCTCCGCGGAGAACACTGAAGCTTTCTTT.

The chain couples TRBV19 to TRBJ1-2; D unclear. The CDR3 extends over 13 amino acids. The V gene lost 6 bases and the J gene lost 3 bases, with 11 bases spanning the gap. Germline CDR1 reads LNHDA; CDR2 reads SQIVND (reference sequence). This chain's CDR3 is CASSPGGDYGYTF. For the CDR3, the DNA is TGTGCCAGTAGCCCAGGAGGAGACTATGGCTACACCTTC. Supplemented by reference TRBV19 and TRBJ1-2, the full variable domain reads DGGITQSPKYLFRKEGQNVTLSCEQNLNHDAMYWYRQDPGQGLRLIYYSQIVNDFQKGDIAEGYSVSREKKESFPLTVTSAQKNPTAFYLCASSPGGDYGYTFGSGTRLTVV.

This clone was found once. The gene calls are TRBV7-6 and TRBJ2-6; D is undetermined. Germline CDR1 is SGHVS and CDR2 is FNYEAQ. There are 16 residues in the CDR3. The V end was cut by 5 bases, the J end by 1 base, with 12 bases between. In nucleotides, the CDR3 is TGTGCCAGCAGCCCGCGGACGGAGTCTGGGGCCAACGTCCTGACTTTC. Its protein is CASSPRTESGANVLTF. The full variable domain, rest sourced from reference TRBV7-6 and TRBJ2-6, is GAGVSQSPRYKVTKRGQDVALRCDPISGHVSLYWYRQALGQGPEFLTYFNYEAQQDKSGLPNDRFSAERPEGSISTLTIQRTEQRDSAMYRCASSPRTESGANVLTFGAGSRLTVL.

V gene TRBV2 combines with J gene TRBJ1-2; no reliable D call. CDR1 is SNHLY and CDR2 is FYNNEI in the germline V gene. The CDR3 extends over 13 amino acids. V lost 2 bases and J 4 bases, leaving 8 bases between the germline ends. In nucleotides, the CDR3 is TGTGCCAGCAGTGAAATGGGGATCTATGGCTACACCTTC. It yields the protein CASSEMGIYGYTF. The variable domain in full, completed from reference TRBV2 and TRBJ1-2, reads EPEVTQTPSHQVTQMGQEVILRCVPISNHLYFYWYRQILGQKVEFLVSFYNNEISEKSEIFDDQFSVERPDGSNFTLKIRSTKLEDSAMYFCASSEMGIYGYTFGSGTRLTVV.

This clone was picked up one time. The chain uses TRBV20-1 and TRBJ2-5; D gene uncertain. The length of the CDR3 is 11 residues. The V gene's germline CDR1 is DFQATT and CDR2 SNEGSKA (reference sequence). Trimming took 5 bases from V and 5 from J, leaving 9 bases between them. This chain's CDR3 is CSAEQGETQYF. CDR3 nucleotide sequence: TGCAGTGCTGAGCAAGGGGAGACCCAGTACTTC.

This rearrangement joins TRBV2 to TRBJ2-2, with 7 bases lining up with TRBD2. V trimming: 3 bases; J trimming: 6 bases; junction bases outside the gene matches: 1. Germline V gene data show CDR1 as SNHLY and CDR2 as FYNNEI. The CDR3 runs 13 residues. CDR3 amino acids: CASSEGRAGELFF. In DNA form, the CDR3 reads TGTGCCAGCAGTGAGGGGAGGGCCGGGGAGCTGTTTTTT.

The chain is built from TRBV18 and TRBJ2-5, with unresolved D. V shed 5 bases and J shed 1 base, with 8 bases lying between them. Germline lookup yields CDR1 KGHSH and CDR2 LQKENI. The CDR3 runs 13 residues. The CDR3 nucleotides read TGTGCCAGCTCATGGGCCACCCAAGAGACCCAGTACTTC. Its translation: CASSWATQETQYF.

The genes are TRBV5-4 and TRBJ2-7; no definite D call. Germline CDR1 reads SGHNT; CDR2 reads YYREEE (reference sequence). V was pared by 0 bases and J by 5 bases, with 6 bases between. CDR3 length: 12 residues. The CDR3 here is CASSLVGNEQYF. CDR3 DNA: TGTGCCAGCAGCTTGGTAGGTAACGAGCAGTACTTC.

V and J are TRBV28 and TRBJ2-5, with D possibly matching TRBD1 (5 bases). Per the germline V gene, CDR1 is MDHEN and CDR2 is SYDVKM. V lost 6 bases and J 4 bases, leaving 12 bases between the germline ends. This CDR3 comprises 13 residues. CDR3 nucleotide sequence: TGTGCCAGCAGGCGCACAGGTATAGAGACCCAGTACTTC. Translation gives CASRRTGIETQYF.

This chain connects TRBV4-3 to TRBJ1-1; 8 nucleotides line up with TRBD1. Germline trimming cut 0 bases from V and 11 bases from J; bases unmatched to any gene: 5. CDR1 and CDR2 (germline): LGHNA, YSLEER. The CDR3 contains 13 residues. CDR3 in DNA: TGCGCCAGCAGCCAAGAACCCAGGGGGCTGGCTTTCTTT. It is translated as CASSQEPRGLAFF.